The 8 T cell receptor beta chains below were found in one sample sequenced in a study of preoperative IRX-2 immunotherapy in early breast cancer. The method was immunoSEQ multiplex PCR; TCRdb's version includes in-frame clones alone and lacks a portion of them. Of about 25,000 clones listed, 80% to 90% are singletons. Treatment noted: preoperative locoregional IRX-2 cytokine immunotherapy. Sequenced material: lymph node tissue, taken after IRX-2 immunotherapy. These receptors were taken from a human donor with breast cancer.

V gene TRBV6-9 combines with J gene TRBJ1-2; D is unclear. Trimming removed 4 bases at V and 2 bases at J, with 2 bases between. The CDR3 runs 11 residues. Per the germline V gene, CDR1 is MNHGY and CDR2 is SVAAGI. This CDR3 is CASSSNYGYTF. For the CDR3, the DNA is TGTGCCAGCAGTTCCAACTATGGCTACACCTTC.

The chain has TRBV10-2 and TRBJ1-1, with a possible D match to TRBD1 (6 bases). Germline V gives CDR1 WSHSY, CDR2 SAAADI. CDR3 length: 12 amino acids. V gave up 8 bases and J gave up 11 bases, with 18 bases separating them. The CDR3: CASGEGVQGAFF. The DNA of the CDR3 is TGCGCCAGCGGAGAGGGGGTCCAGGGGGCTTTCTTT.

The V gene is TRBV6-8, the J gene TRBJ2-1; D not resolved. Trimming cost V 5 bases and J 6 bases, with 11 bases left between them. CDR3 length: 13 amino acids. Germline V gene sequence: CDR1 MNHGY, CDR2 SAAAGT. For the CDR3, the DNA is TGTGCCAGCAGTCAATCTTCCGGCAATGAGCAGTTCTTC. Encoded protein: CASSQSSGNEQFF.

The chain recombines TRBV23-1 with TRBJ1-1; 10 positions agree with TRBD1. TRBV23-1 carries the ORF label, with uncertain function. V lost 7 bases to trimming and J lost 10 bases; unmatched junction nucleotides: 9. The CDR3 sequence is 13 residues long. CDR3 sequence: CASTRDRGDTAFF. CDR3 bases: TGCGCCAGCACCAGGGACAGGGGTGATACAGCTTTCTTT.

For this clone: The CDR3 extends 1 residue past the end of the read, so its final part is completed from the germline J gene. The chain links TRBV10-3 to TRBJ1-5, with a weak D call TRBD1 (6 bases). The CDR3 loop spans 15 amino acids. Looked up from germline, CDR1 is ENHRY and CDR2 is SYGVKD. Between the trimmed V and J ends, which lost 0 bases and 0 bases, there was a span of 6 bases. The sequenced part of the CDR3 DNA is TGTGCCATCAGTGAGTCAGGGGGTAGCAATCAGCCCCAGCAT. Amino acid sequence: CAISESGGSNQPQH. The whole CDR3 reads CAISESGGSNQPQHF.

The rearrangement uses TRBV18 and TRBJ1-5; D gene uncertain. Trimming removed 6 bases at V and 2 bases at J, with 14 bases between. Germline lookup yields CDR1 KGHSH and CDR2 LQKENI. CDR3 length equals 15 residues. The CDR3 region has the DNA TGTGCCAGCTCCCCTAATACTGCTCGCAATCAGCCCCAGCATTTT. It translates to CASSPNTARNQPQHF.

The chain combines TRBV14 with TRBJ1-3; no clear D. Germline loops: CDR1 SGHDN, CDR2 FVKESK. This CDR3 spans 12 amino acids. Trimming took 2 bases from V and 6 from J, leaving 5 bases between them. The DNA of the CDR3 is TGTGCCAGCAGCCAAATCGTAAACACCATATATTTT. Its protein product is CASSQIVNTIYF.

The J gene is TRBJ2-2, the V gene TRBV18, with 8 bases matching TRBD1. V lost 6 bases, J lost 1 base, and 4 bases stayed unmatched. The CDR3 totals 15 residues. CDR1 is KGHSH and CDR2 is LQKENI in the germline V gene. The CDR3 region is CASSPDRENTGELFF. The CDR3 nucleotides read TGTGCCAGCTCCCCGGACAGGGAGAACACCGGGGAGCTGTTTTTT.